Following are 17 T cell receptor beta chains from one sample sequenced in a study of T cell repertoires in cytomegalovirus infection (dated by TCRdb to between 2018 and 2020). The sequencer listed for this sample is Illumina HiSeq 1500. In-frame beta chains were kept once TCRdb had trimmed the public reads at Q25 with fastp and called clones with MiXCR. Every CDR3 protein is listed once, alongside the most common genes and DNA of its rows. This sample gives approximately 150,000 distinct CDR3 sequences in total; 5.5% to 7% of them show up just once. The ten largest clones represent approximately 19% of the sample. The sequenced sample was PBMCs. These receptors were obtained from a human donor in good health (CMV status not recorded). Some clones in this sample may be carry-over from other donors' samples.

This clonotype came up a few times. The chain uses TRBV12-3 or TRBV12-4 and TRBJ2-5; the D call may be TRBD1 or TRBD2 (5 bases each). V was cut by 5 bases and J by 4 bases, with 11 bases left in between. The CDR3 runs 13 residues. The CDR3 DNA is TGTGCCAGCAGTCTCGACAGCGGAGAGACCCAGTACTTC. It translates to CASSLDSGETQYF.

The chain links TRBV6-2 or TRBV6-3 to TRBJ2-7; D is perhaps TRBD1 (6 bases). Germline V gives CDR1 MNHEY, CDR2 SVGEGT. The ends were cut back, 1 base at V and 1 base at J, with 11 bases in the middle. The CDR3 loop spans 15 amino acids. The CDR3 nucleotides are TGTGCCAGCAGTTACTTCCCAGGGGATTCCTACGAGCAGTACTTC. Protein sequence: CASSYFPGDSYEQYF.

There are many counts of this clonotype. The chain links TRBV7-2 to TRBJ1-2; D remains unclear. The CDR3 has 15 amino acids. V lost 2 bases, J lost 1 base, and 11 bases lay in between. Germline V CDR1 and CDR2: SGHTA, FQGNSA. CDR3 sequence: CASSLKGALNYGYTF. The CDR3 DNA sequence: TGTGCCAGCAGCTTAAAAGGAGCCCTTAACTATGGCTACACCTTC.

V gene TRBV5-1 combines with J gene TRBJ1-4; 10 positions match TRBD1. V dropped 5 bases and J dropped 8; count of bases not matched to a gene: 9. The germline V gene has CDR1 SGHRS and CDR2 YFSETQ. There are 15 residues in the CDR3. The CDR3 reads CASRPTGTGDEKLFF. DNA for the CDR3: TGCGCCAGCAGACCAACCGGGACAGGGGACGAAAAACTGTTTTTT.

This clonotype appeared many times. This chain links TRBV7-2 with TRBJ1-5; no reliable D call. The CDR3 contains 15 residues. Germline values: CDR1 SGHTA, CDR2 FQGNSA. Trimming removed 5 bases from V and 1 base from J, with 12 bases in between. CDR3 nucleotides: TGTGCCAGCAGCAAGGGCAGATCCAGCAATCAGCCCCAGCATTTT. This gives the protein CASSKGRSSNQPQHF.

Comments on this clonotype: A much larger clone differs by one base, so this may be a read error. CDR3 region: CTSRAGTPTEAFF. The DNA for the CDR3 is TGTACCAGCAGGGCAGGGACCCCCACTGAAGCTTTCTTT. The V call is TRBV12-3 or TRBV12-4, the J call TRBJ1-1; D is perhaps TRBD1 (5 bases). The CDR3 is 13 amino acids.

Notes on this clonotype: A read error is possible here, since a much larger clone lies one base away. This chain uses TRBV19 with TRBJ1-1, with D possibly being TRBD1 (5 bases). CDR1 LNHDA and CDR2 SQIVND come from the germline V gene (reference sequence). The V and J ends lost 8 bases and 1 base respectively, with 14 bases between them. The CDR3 contains 14 residues. CDR3 sequence reads: CASHGPRANTEAFF. CDR3 nucleotides: TGTGCCAGTCATGGACCCAGGGCGAACACTGAAGCTTTCTTT.

This clonotype was seen a handful of times. The rearrangement links TRBV7-3 to TRBJ2-3; D is perhaps TRBD2 (6 bases). From germline, CDR1 is SGHTA and CDR2 FQGTGA. The CDR3 has 17 residues. V gave up 0 bases and J gave up 6 bases, with 19 bases separating them. This CDR3 is CASSLTDNSGRRDTQYF. In nucleotides, the CDR3 is TGTGCCAGCAGCTTAACCGATAATAGCGGCCGACGGGATACGCAGTATTTT.

This clonotype was detected ten times or more. V and J are TRBV7-2 and TRBJ2-3; D unclear. The ends were cut back, 3 bases at V and 2 bases at J, with 27 bases in the middle. This CDR3 has 20 residues. Germline V CDR1 and CDR2: SGHTA, FQGNSA. CDR3: CASSFESQPKFTSHTDTQYF. In DNA form, the CDR3 reads TGTGCCAGCAGCTTTGAAAGTCAGCCCAAATTTACCTCCCACACAGATACGCAGTATTTT.

This clonotype was counted only a few times. The junction departs from germline at one end; a sequencing error may be responsible. The genes are TRBV5-6 and TRBJ1-1, with D possibly TRBD1 on 6 matching bases. This CDR3 is 15 amino acids long. Germline V lookup: CDR1 SGHDT, CDR2 YYEEEE. The CDR3 sequence is CASSFTGQMNTEAFF. The DNA of the CDR3 is TGTGCCAGCAGCTTCACAGGACAGATGAACACTGAGGCTTTCTTT.

This clonotype was counted a few times. CDR3 protein: CASSFRGLGTDTQYF. The CDR3 nucleotides are TGTGCCAGCAGCTTTAGAGGCTTGGGCACAGATACGCAGTATTTT. The chain carries TRBV7-3 and TRBJ2-3; no reliable D call. The CDR3 runs to 15 residues. The germline V gene has CDR1 SGHTA and CDR2 FQGTGA. The germline V and J ends were trimmed by 3 bases and 1 base, with 11 bases remaining between them.

This clonotype showed up many times. The chain combines TRBV7-2 with TRBJ2-1; no definite D call. Trimming left V 0 bases short and J 0 bases short, with 6 bases between. Germline V gene lookup returns CDR1 SGHTA and CDR2 FQGNSA. The CDR3 spans 15 residues. CDR3 residues: CASSLAGTSYNEQFF. As DNA, the CDR3 is TGTGCCAGCAGCTTAGCCGGTACCTCCTACAATGAGCAGTTCTTC. Filled out from reference TRBV7-2 and TRBJ2-1, the complete variable domain reads GAGVSQSPSNKVTEKGKDVELRCDPISGHTALYWYRQSLGQGLEFLIYFQGNSAPDKSGLPSDRFSAERTGGSVSTLTIQRTQQEDSAVYLCASSLAGTSYNEQFFGPGTRLTVL.

This clonotype has only one observation. The chain links TRBV6-2 or TRBV6-3 to TRBJ1-1; no clear D gene. Trimming removed 4 bases from V and 1 base from J, with 7 bases in between. Per the germline V gene, CDR1 is MNHEY and CDR2 is SVGEGT. The CDR3 contains 13 residues. CDR3 region: CASSCFRNTEAFF. The CDR3 DNA reads TGTGCCAGCAGTTGCTTCCGGAACACTGAAGCTTTCTTT.

This clonotype was found many times. This sequence joins TRBV7-2 and TRBJ1-4; 9 nucleotides agree with TRBD1. The V segment lost 3 bases and the J segment 7 bases; nucleotides outside the gene matches: 3. The V gene's germline CDR1 is SGHTA and CDR2 FQGNSA. This CDR3 region has 14 residues. CDR3 sequence reads: CASSLDRGREKLFF. CDR3 sequence (DNA): TGTGCCAGCAGCTTGGACAGGGGACGTGAAAAACTGTTTTTT.

This clonotype occurred many times. The CDR3 DNA is TGTGCCAGCAGCTCGGTCGGTTACAATGAGCAGTTCTTC. Translated: CASSSVGYNEQFF. The chain links TRBV7-2 to TRBJ2-1; D is unresolved. The V gene lost 4 bases and the J gene lost 4 bases, with 8 bases spanning the gap. Germline CDR1 reads SGHTA; CDR2 reads FQGNSA. This CDR3 has 13 residues.

This clonotype came up many times. J is TRBJ2-1 and V is TRBV20-1; D tentatively reads TRBD1 or TRBD2 (5 bases each). This CDR3 has 13 amino acids. Germline assignment: CDR1 DFQATT and CDR2 SNEGSKA (reference sequence). Trimming removed 5 bases at V and 7 bases at J, with 15 bases between. The CDR3: CSALPGATNEQFF. CDR3 sequence (DNA): TGCAGTGCTCTTCCCGGGGCCACTAATGAGCAGTTCTTC.

This clonotype appeared many times. CDR3 sequence: CASSPVGNEQFF. As DNA, the CDR3 is TGTGCCAGCAGCCCCGTGGGGAATGAGCAGTTCTTC. This chain uses TRBV7-2 with TRBJ2-1; D is undetermined. Germline V gene sequence: CDR1 SGHTA, CDR2 FQGNSA. The CDR3 totals 12 residues. Trimming took 5 bases from V and 7 from J, leaving 9 bases between them.